The clone carrying this T cell receptor (beta chain) was detected ten times or more. The antigen remains undetermined. MiXCR, applied by TCRdb to the 5' RACE reads, yields one record per CDR3 protein. The table records tens of thousands of distinct CDR3 sequences, approximately 8.5% of them present only once. This CDR3 is 13 amino acids long. The junction had 7 bases not matched to a gene; V was cut back by 6 bases and J by 5 bases. Germline V CDR1 and CDR2: SQVTM, ANQGSEA. The data were obtained in a study of early T cells in non-severe SARS-CoV-2 infection. The overall study: Sequenced bulk RNA came from whole blood that was unsorted, and chains were unpaired.

Study observations and caveats: VDJdb-based matching was biased toward anti-spike CD8 responses and missed private and CD4 specificities.

The sequence was collected from an adult who was a healthcare worker with PCR-confirmed SARS-CoV-2 infection or an uninfected control (not recorded which). This chain links TRBV29-1 with TRBJ2-5; 9 nucleotides agree with TRBD2. Material for sequencing was whole blood. CDR3 sequence (DNA): TGCAGCGTGGAGACTAGCGGCCCCGAGACCCAGTACTTC. This sequence encodes CSVETSGPETQYF.